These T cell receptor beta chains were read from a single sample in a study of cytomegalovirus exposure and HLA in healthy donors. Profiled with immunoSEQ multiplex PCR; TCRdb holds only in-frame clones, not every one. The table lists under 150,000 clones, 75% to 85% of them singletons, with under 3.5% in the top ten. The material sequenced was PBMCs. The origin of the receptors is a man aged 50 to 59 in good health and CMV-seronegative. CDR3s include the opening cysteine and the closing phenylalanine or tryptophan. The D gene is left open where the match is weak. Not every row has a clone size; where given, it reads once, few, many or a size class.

CASSSGLPSYNEQFF TGTGCCAGCAGCTCCGGACTCCCCTCCTACAATGAGCAGTTCTTC TRBV7-3 - - TRBJ2-1
CASSPQAGGVPDTQYF TGTGCCAGCTCACCACAAGCGGGGGGCGTGCCAGATACGCAGTATTTT TRBV18 - TRBD2 TRBJ2-3
CASSRGTSSQHTDTQYF TGCGCCAGCAGCCGGGGGACTAGCTCCCAGCACACAGATACGCAGTATTTT TRBV4-1 - TRBD2 TRBJ2-3
CASSQPTGANYGYTF TGTGCCAGCAGTCAACCTACAGGCGCTAACTATGGCTACACCTTC TRBV6-5 few - TRBJ1-2
CASSLRTVYEQYF TGTGCCAGCAGTTTAAGGACTGTTTACGAGCAGTACTTC TRBV5-6 - - TRBJ2-7
CASSLGRGQPQHF TGTGCCAGCAGCTTAGGTAGGGGCCAGCCCCAGCATTTT TRBV7-2 - - TRBJ1-5
CASRRLAVTSTDTQYF TGTGCCAGCCGAAGACTAGCGGTTACCAGCACAGATACGCAGTATTTT TRBV2 once TRBD2 TRBJ2-3
CASSPFGQGDSPLHF TGCGCCAGCAGCCCGTTTGGACAGGGGGATTCACCCCTCCACTTT TRBV5-1 - TRBD1 TRBJ1-6
CASSFGQRGTGELFF TGTGCCAGTAGTTTTGGACAGCGAGGGACCGGGGAGCTGTTTTTT TRBV19 - - TRBJ2-2
CASSGGTGDGSNQPQHF TGTGCCAGTAGTGGAGGGACAGGGGACGGGAGCAATCAGCCCCAGCATTTT TRBV19 - TRBD1 TRBJ1-5
CASSIRQTNTGELFF TGTGCCAGCAGCATCCGACAGACCAACACCGGGGAGCTGTTTTTT TRBV7-2 once - TRBJ2-2
CASSLFSGGARLGEQFF TGTGCCAGCAGTTTATTTAGCGGGGGGGCTCGTCTCGGTGAGCAGTTCTTC TRBV27 - TRBD2 TRBJ2-1
CASSFSRTGRSSYEQYF TGTGCCAGCAGTTTTTCCCGTACGGGTCGGTCCTCCTACGAGCAGTACTTC TRBV27 - - TRBJ2-7
CATSRVGQGPFGYTF TGTGCCACCAGCAGAGTAGGGCAGGGCCCCTTTGGCTACACCTTC TRBV15 - - TRBJ1-2
CASSPFRRGASEKLFF TGTGCCAGCAGTCCTTTCCGTCGGGGGGCAAGTGAAAAACTGTTTTTT TRBV27 - - TRBJ1-4
CASFRGPGGETQYF TGTGCCAGCTTTAGGGGTCCCGGGGGAGAGACCCAGTACTTC TRBV21-1 - - TRBJ2-5
CASSWTGSVGPEAFF TGCGCCAGCAGCTGGACAGGGAGCGTGGGACCTGAAGCTTTCTTT TRBV5-1 - TRBD1 TRBJ1-1
CASRDRGPYEQYF TGTGCCAGCAGGGACAGGGGGCCGTACGAGCAGTACTTC TRBV6-1 - TRBD1 TRBJ2-7
CASSQAGNEQFF TGTGCCAGCAGCCAAGCAGGGAATGAGCAGTTCTTC TRBV4-2 - - TRBJ2-1
CASSGQGAFVNNEQFF TGTGCCAGCAGCGGTCAGGGGGCTTTTGTTAACAATGAGCAGTTCTTC TRBV21-1 - - TRBJ2-1
CASRAGWYNEQFF TGCGCCAGCAGGGCGGGGTGGTACAATGAGCAGTTCTTC TRBV5-1 - - TRBJ2-1
CASSMWRDHGDGYTF TGTGCCAGTAGTATGTGGAGGGACCACGGGGATGGCTACACCTTC TRBV19 - - TRBJ1-2
CASSLSGISIYEQYF TGTGCCAGCAGCTTATCAGGGATTTCTATCTACGAGCAGTACTTC TRBV7-9 once - TRBJ2-7
CASRGTGSGGYTF TGTGCCAGCAGAGGAACAGGGAGTGGCGGCTACACCTTC TRBV7-2 once - TRBJ1-2
CAWSVAGSPLHF TGTGCCTGGAGTGTAGCGGGTTCACCCCTCCACTTT TRBV30 - - TRBJ1-6
CATSRAVSYEQYF TGTGCCACCAGCAGAGCTGTCTCCTACGAGCAGTACTTC TRBV15 - - TRBJ2-7
CASSLVSNTGELFF TGTGCCAGCAGCTTGGTATCGAACACCGGGGAGCTGTTTTTT TRBV5-6 - - TRBJ2-2